This TCR beta chain came from a study of shared clonotypes between healthy human individuals. Across the study: A donor's plate count was three for CD4 naive and three for CD4 memory; CD8 naive had two and CD8 memory one.

In germline, CDR1 is LNHDA, CDR2 SQIVND (reference sequence). The CDR3 contains 13 residues. Trimming pared 5 bases from V and 10 bases from J, leaving 17 bases between. Some 30,000 T cell genomes (approximately 180 ng DNA) went into each sorted-subset replicate. Here immunoSEQ multiplex PCR was the method, and the copy in TCRdb shows in-frame clones only, minus some. This sample has about 680,000 clones; around 73% occur once, and the top ten carry around 2%. On this clone: Its matching antigen is unknown.

Whole-study results and caveats: The naive CD4 repertoires of several donors were compared, and roughly 5% of clonotypes were shared.

V is TRBV19 and J is TRBJ1-2; D gene uncertain. The sequencing input was memory CD4+ T cells sorted from blood. Subset of the sample: CD45RA-negative fraction. The receptor was derived from a woman aged 25-40 years in good health. CDR3 protein: CASSPTLDSTYTF. CDR3 bases: TGTGCCAGTAGTCCTACCTTGGACTCGACCTACACCTTC.